Sequencing of this T cell receptor beta chain was carried out in a study of shared clonotypes between healthy human individuals. Deep-level settings were used for running the assay. Splitting of each subset's genomic DNA was done evenly across several immunoSEQ plates. The method was immunoSEQ multiplex PCR; TCRdb's version includes in-frame clones alone and lacks a portion of them. This repertoire shows about 980,000 clones, approximately 80% found once; its top ten account for about 1.5%. The study's findings and limits: Estimated clonotype richness was generally higher in naive than memory subsets.

As to this clone: The antigen is unknown.

From germline, CDR1 is KGHSH and CDR2 LQKENI. This CDR3 contains 15 residues. The V and J ends lost 5 bases and 0 bases, in that order; junction bases with no gene match: 3. This receptor was obtained from a man between 18 and 29 years old in good health. Sequences were obtained from memory CD4+ T cells sorted from blood. The subset was: CD45RA-negative fraction. The chain joins TRBV18 to TRBJ2-5, with TRBD1 identical over 10 bases. This chain's CDR3 is CASSSGQGDQETQYF. In DNA form, the CDR3 reads TGTGCCAGCTCATCCGGACAGGGGGACCAAGAGACCCAGTACTTC.